The present T cell receptor beta chain was sequenced within a study of beta chain features in type 1 diabetes. Study-wide points: Insertion counts at VDJ junctions were lower in type 1 diabetes patients, who also showed more deletions there. TCRB CDR3s from Type 1 diabetes patients were moderately but significantly shorter in all four CD4+ subsets. Relative to healthy donors, patients appeared to have naive, central memory and Treg TCRB repertoires that were more similar. Here, the possible influence of HLA type (on TCRB rearrangement) remained unresolved.

Worth noting for this clone: Its matching antigen is unknown.

The investigators reverse transcribed all of the isolated RNA, so they sequenced expressed TCRB transcripts. Sequenced by immunoSEQ multiplex PCR; TCRdb stores in-frame clones only, minus some. The table lists around 130,000 clones, around 9% of them singletons. V gave up 0 bases and J gave up 0 bases; unmatched junction bases: 2. CDR3 length: 15 residues. Germline CDR1 is SGHDT and CDR2 is YYEEEE. Without exception, sorted populations had purity beyond 95%. The sequenced sample was central memory CD4+ T cells from blood. The clonotype comes from a man younger than 40 with type 1 diabetes. V gene TRBV5-6 combines with J gene TRBJ2-7; the match to TRBD1 covers 8 bases. DNA of the CDR3: TGTGCCAGCAGCTTGGAAGGACAGGGCTCCTACGAGCAGTACTTC. Protein product: CASSLEGQGSYEQYF. The full variable domain, rest sourced from reference TRBV5-6 and TRBJ2-7, is DAGVTQSPTHLIKTRGQQVTLRCSPKSGHDTVSWYQQALGQGPQFIFQYYEEEERQRGNFPDRFSGHQFPNYSSELNVNALLLGDSALYLCASSLEGQGSYEQYFGPGTRLTVT.